The 9 T cell receptor beta chains listed next were all sequenced from one sample in a study of cytomegalovirus exposure and HLA in healthy donors. PCR amplification relied on 60 Vbeta primers (plus 13 Jbeta primers). Method: immunoSEQ multiplex PCR; TCRdb's copy keeps in-frame clones and lacks some. The sample comprises 200,000 to 250,000 clones, roughly 80% of which are singletons, and just under 3% rests with the top ten. The sample consisted of PBMCs. The receptors derive from a woman in her 30s in good health and CMV-seronegative.

This clone has more than one count but fewer than ten. V and J are TRBV5-4 and TRBJ1-2; a possible D gene is TRBD1 (6 bases). Germline-derived CDR1 and CDR2 are SGHNT and YYREEE (reference sequence). The CDR3 is 13 residues long. Deletions cut 0 bases from V and 8 bases from J, with 11 bases between. CDR3 in DNA: TGTGCCAGCAGCTTGGGGACAGCTGGGGGCTACACCTTC. This gives the protein CASSLGTAGGYTF.

Here the CDR3 reads CASSPSRGSYEQYF. In DNA, the CDR3 is TGTGCCAGCTCACCAAGCAGGGGATCCTACGAGCAGTACTTC. The V and J genes are TRBV18 and TRBJ2-7, with D possibly matching TRBD1 (6 bases). The CDR3 length is 14 residues. Germline loops: CDR1 KGHSH, CDR2 LQKENI. The ends were cut back, 2 bases at V and 1 base at J, with 9 bases in the middle.

The chain combines TRBV5-1 with TRBJ2-5, with D tentatively TRBD1 (6 bases). The V gene's germline CDR1 is SGHRS and CDR2 YFSETQ. There are 14 residues in the CDR3. Trimming removed 4 bases from V and 2 bases from J, with 12 bases in between. CDR3 region: CASSTGTRQETQYF. The CDR3 DNA follows: TGCGCCAGCAGCACCGGGACAAGACAAGAGACCCAGTACTTC.

The chain joins TRBV5-1 to TRBJ1-6, with 7 nucleotides matching TRBD1. The CDR3 runs 15 residues. Germline assignment: CDR1 SGHRS and CDR2 YFSETQ. Trimming at V came to 4 bases and at J to 3 bases, leaving 4 bases not matched to a gene. The CDR3 is CASSPTGIYNSPLHF. The CDR3, as DNA: TGCGCCAGCAGCCCGACAGGGATCTATAATTCACCCCTCCACTTT.

V is TRBV4-2 and J is TRBJ2-6; the match to TRBD2 covers 7 bases. Trimming at V came to 3 bases and at J to 3 bases, leaving 5 bases not matched to a gene. The CDR3 sequence is 16 residues long. The V gene's germline CDR1 is LGHNA and CDR2 YNFKEQ. In DNA, the CDR3 is TGTGCCAGCAGCCAGGCGGGACTAAGTGGGGCCAACGTCCTGACTTTC. Translation: CASSQAGLSGANVLTF.

The chain couples TRBV4-1 to TRBJ1-4; D is unresolved. V shed 8 bases and J shed 3 bases, with 16 bases lying between them. The CDR3 is 15 amino acids. CDR1 is MGHRA, CDR2 YSYEKL, per germline. Written as DNA, the CDR3 is TGCGCCAGCGGAGGACGGCCGGCAGCTAATGAAAAACTGTTTTTT. Its translation is CASGGRPAANEKLFF.

The chain couples TRBV6-1 to TRBJ2-5, with D possibly TRBD2 on 5 matching bases. The CDR3 loop spans 14 amino acids. V shed 7 bases and J shed 5 bases, with 17 bases lying between them. Germline V gene lookup returns CDR1 MNHNS and CDR2 SASEGT. CDR3 in DNA: TGTGCCAGCACCTACCTAGGGAGCTTGGAGACCCAGTACTTC. Residues: CASTYLGSLETQYF.

This sequence joins TRBV28 and TRBJ1-1; no firm D call. The CDR3 totals 13 residues. Germline V lookup: CDR1 MDHEN, CDR2 SYDVKM. Between the trimmed V and J ends, which lost 5 bases and 6 bases, there was a span of 13 bases. This chain's CDR3 is CASSPAGEPEAFF. CDR3 DNA sequence: TGTGCCAGCAGTCCCGCCGGTGAGCCTGAAGCTTTCTTT.

The count of this clone is one. The chain employs TRBV2 and TRBJ1-5; D uncertain. The CDR3 runs 13 residues. Trimming left V 8 bases short and J 9 bases short, with 17 bases between. The germline V gene has CDR1 SNHLY and CDR2 FYNNEI. In DNA form, the CDR3 reads TGTGCCAGCTCGAGAGGTCCCGGCGTGCCCCAGCATTTT. Encoded protein: CASSRGPGVPQHF.